The clone carrying this T cell receptor (beta chain) counts as medium-sized. The target antigen is unknown. The record originates from a study of metastatic and nonmetastatic thyroid tumors. For the study at large: Repertoire data that came from the blood and tumor or nodule tissue of malignant and benign thyroid patients were compared.

General study results and limits: In both blood and tumor samples, TCR beta diversity was reported significantly higher for malignant than benign nodules.

Authors' data handling: Building a distant-metastasis classifier for papillary thyroid cancer drew on CDR3 differences across clinicopathological groups. TCRdb re-analyzed the PCR reads through MiXCR. For this entry, the V and J calls and clone size follow TCRdb and not the study's own pipeline. The sample consists of 30,000 or so clones, 20% of them appearing once. Each patient came to thyroid surgery without any prior treatment (of any kind). The CDR3 is made up of 17 amino acids. Germline assignment: CDR1 MNHNS and CDR2 SASEGT. J gave up 2 bases and V 3 bases, and 11 bases lay outside the gene matches.

The TCR comes from a female donor with papillary thyroid cancer or a benign thyroid nodule (not recorded which). Some clones in this sample may be carry-over from other donors' samples. The chain links TRBV6-1 to TRBJ2-5; 8 bases map to TRBD2. The sequencing input was blood. CDR3 protein: CASSETPGGGGQETQYF. DNA of the CDR3: TGTGCCAGCAGTGAGACCCCGGGGGGGGGTGGGCAAGAGACCCAGTACTTC.